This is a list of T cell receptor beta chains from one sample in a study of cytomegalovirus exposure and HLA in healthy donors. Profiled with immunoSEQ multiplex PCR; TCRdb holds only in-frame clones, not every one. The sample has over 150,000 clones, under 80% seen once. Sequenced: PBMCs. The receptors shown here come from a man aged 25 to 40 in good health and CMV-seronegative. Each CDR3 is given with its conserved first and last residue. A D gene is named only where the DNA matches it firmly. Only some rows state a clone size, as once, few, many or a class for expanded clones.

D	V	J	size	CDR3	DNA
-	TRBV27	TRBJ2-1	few	CASSLGLDSVANNEQFF	TGTGCCAGCAGTTTGGGGCTCGACAGCGTCGCTAACAATGAGCAGTTCTTC
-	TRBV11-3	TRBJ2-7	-	CASSLGGDSSYEQYF	TGTGCCAGCAGCTTAGGGGGGGACAGCTCCTACGAGCAGTACTTC
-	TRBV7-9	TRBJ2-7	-	CASSLARYEQYF	TGTGCCAGCAGCTTAGCGCGGTACGAGCAGTACTTC
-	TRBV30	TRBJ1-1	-	CAWRLSAGEAFF	TGTGCCTGGAGACTTTCGGCAGGGGAAGCTTTCTTT
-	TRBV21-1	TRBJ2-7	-	CASSNKEGTGASYEQYF	TGTGCCAGCAGCAATAAGGAGGGGACAGGGGCTTCCTACGAGCAGTACTTC
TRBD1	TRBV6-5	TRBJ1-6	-	CASSPGTGVNSPLNF	TGTGCCAGCAGTCCCGGGACAGGGGTCAATTCACCCCTCAACTTT
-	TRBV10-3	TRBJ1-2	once	CAIRVDRTTGGYTF	TGTGCCATCAGGGTGGACAGAACTACGGGGGGCTACACCTTC
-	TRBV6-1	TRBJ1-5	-	CASRQGPFSNQPQHF	TGTGCCAGCAGACAGGGTCCCTTTAGCAATCAGCCCCAGCATTTT
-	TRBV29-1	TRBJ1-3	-	CSVEVNDSGNTIYF	TGCAGCGTTGAAGTTAACGACAGCGGAAACACCATATATTTT
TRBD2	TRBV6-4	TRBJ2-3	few	CASSEKSGGATDTQYF	TGTGCCAGCAGTGAAAAGAGCGGGGGGGCCACAGATACGCAGTATTTT
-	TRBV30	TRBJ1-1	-	CAWNQRMNTEAFF	TGTGCCTGGAATCAGCGAATGAACACTGAAGCTTTCTTT
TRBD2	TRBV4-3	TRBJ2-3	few	CASSQDLAGGPDTQYF	TGCGCCAGCAGCCAAGATCTGGCGGGGGGGCCAGATACGCAGTATTTT
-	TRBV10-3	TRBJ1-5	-	CAISETKPDQPQHF	TGTGCCATCAGTGAGACCAAGCCGGATCAGCCCCAGCATTTT
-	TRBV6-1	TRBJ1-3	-	CASSEAVRSSGNTIYF	TGTGCCAGCAGTGAAGCGGTACGGAGCTCTGGAAACACCATATATTTT
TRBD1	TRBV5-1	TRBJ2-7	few	CASSRWDRSYEQYF	TGCGCCAGCAGCCGGTGGGACAGATCCTACGAGCAGTACTTC
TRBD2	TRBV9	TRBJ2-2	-	CASSVAGSGGAKTGELFF	TGTGCCAGCAGCGTAGCTGGGAGCGGGGGGGCGAAGACCGGGGAGCTGTTTTTT
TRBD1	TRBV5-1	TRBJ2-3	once	CASSPGQASMADTQYF	TGCGCCAGCAGCCCGGGACAGGCCTCGATGGCAGATACGCAGTATTTT
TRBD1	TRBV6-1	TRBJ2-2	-	CASRQGDAELFF	TGTGCCAGCAGACAGGGGGACGCGGAGCTGTTTTTT
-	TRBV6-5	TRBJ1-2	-	CASSSDWTNYGYTF	TGTGCCAGCAGTTCCGACTGGACTAACTATGGCTACACCTTC
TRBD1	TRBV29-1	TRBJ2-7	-	CSVWDSSYEQYF	TGCAGCGTTTGGGACAGCTCCTACGAGCAGTACTTC
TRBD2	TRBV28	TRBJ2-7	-	CASSSSGTSGVETYEQYF	TGTGCCAGCAGCTCAAGCGGGACTAGCGGGGTCGAAACCTACGAGCAGTACTTC
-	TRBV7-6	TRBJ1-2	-	CASSTRQVAFNYGYTF	TGTGCCAGCAGCACCCGACAGGTGGCCTTTAACTATGGCTACACCTTC
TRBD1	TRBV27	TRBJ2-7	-	CASTPGTAPYEQYF	TGTGCCAGCACTCCCGGGACAGCTCCCTACGAGCAGTACTTC
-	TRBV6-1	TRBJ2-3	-	CATEGTPGTDTQYF	TGTGCCACAGAGGGAACCCCGGGGACAGATACGCAGTATTTT
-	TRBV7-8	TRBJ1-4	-	CASRTATNEKLFF	TGTGCCAGCAGGACAGCAACTAATGAAAAACTGTTTTTT
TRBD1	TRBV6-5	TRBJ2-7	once	CASSYSGTGVDEQYF	TGTGCCAGCAGTTACTCCGGGACAGGAGTGGACGAGCAGTACTTC
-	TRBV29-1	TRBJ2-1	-	CSASLGAIYNEQFF	TGCAGCGCATCGTTAGGGGCGATCTACAATGAGCAGTTCTTC
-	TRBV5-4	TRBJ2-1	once	CASSSLIGDEQFF	TGTGCCAGCAGCTCCTTAATAGGGGATGAGCAGTTCTTC
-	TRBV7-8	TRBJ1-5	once	CASSKRVEWRNQPQHF	TGTGCCAGCAGCAAGAGGGTAGAGTGGCGCAATCAGCCCCAGCATTTT
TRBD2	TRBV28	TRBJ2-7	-	CASRPGREGDYEQYF	TGTGCCAGCAGACCGGGGCGGGAGGGGGACTACGAGCAGTACTTC
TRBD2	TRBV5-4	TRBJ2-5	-	CASSLGGGGQETQYF	TGTGCCAGCAGCTTGGGCGGGGGGGGGCAAGAGACCCAGTACTTC
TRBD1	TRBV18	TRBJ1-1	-	CASSFDRADAEAFF	TGTGCCAGCTCCTTCGACAGGGCGGACGCTGAAGCTTTCTTT
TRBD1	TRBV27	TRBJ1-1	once	CASSFGRGYTEAFF	TGTGCCAGCAGTTTTGGCAGGGGGTACACTGAAGCTTTCTTT
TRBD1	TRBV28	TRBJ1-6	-	CASSLRDSGSPLHF	TGTGCCAGCAGTTTAAGGGACAGTGGGTCACCCCTCCACTTT
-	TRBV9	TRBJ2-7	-	CASSLEQGYEQYF	TGTGCCAGCAGCCTAGAACAGGGATACGAGCAGTACTTC
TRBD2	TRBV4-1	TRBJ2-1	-	CASSPERGAYNEQFF	TGCGCCAGCAGCCCCGAGCGGGGGGCCTACAATGAGCAGTTCTTC
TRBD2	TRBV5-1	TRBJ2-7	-	CASSLWGLAGSEQYF	TGCGCCAGCAGCTTGTGGGGACTAGCGGGGTCCGAGCAGTACTTC
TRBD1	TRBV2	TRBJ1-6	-	CASQGARASPLHF	TGTGCCAGCCAGGGGGCGCGCGCTTCACCCCTCCACTTT
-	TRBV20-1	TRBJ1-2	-	CRPGDNYGYTF	TGCAGGCCAGGGGATAACTATGGCTACACCTTC
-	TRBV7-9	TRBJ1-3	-	CASSFLSSSGNTIYF	TGTGCCAGCAGCTTTCTATCGTCCTCTGGAAACACCATATATTTT
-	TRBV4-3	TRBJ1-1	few	CASSLLGGVEGAFF	TGCGCCAGCAGCCTCCTAGGGGGGGTTGAGGGAGCTTTCTTT
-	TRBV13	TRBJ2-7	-	CASTKGGDEQYF	TGTGCCAGCACCAAGGGGGGGGACGAGCAGTACTTC
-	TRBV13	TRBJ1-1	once	CASSASDNTEAFF	TGTGCCAGCAGCGCCTCAGATAACACTGAAGCTTTCTTT
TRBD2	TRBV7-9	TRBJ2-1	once	CASSLGGLAGESYNEQFF	TGTGCCAGCAGCTTAGGGGGTTTAGCGGGGGAGTCCTACAATGAGCAGTTCTTC
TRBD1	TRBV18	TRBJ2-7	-	CASSPSGGQGSYEQYF	TGTGCCAGCTCACCGTCAGGGGGACAGGGCTCCTACGAGCAGTACTTC
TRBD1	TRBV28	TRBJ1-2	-	CASSSRGTANYGYTF	TGTGCCAGCAGTTCAAGAGGGACAGCTAACTATGGCTACACCTTC
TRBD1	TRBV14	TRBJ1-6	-	CASSQVGGDSPLHF	TGTGCCAGCAGCCAAGTAGGGGGCGATTCACCCCTCCACTTT
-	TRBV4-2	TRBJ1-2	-	CASSQSSDYGYTF	TGTGCCAGCAGCCAATCTTCGGACTATGGCTACACCTTC
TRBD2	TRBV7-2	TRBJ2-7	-	CASSLERGSSYEQYF	TGTGCCAGCAGCCTCGAGCGGGGGAGCTCCTACGAGCAGTACTTC
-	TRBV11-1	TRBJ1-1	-	CASSSRVVNTEAFF	TGTGCCAGCAGCTCCCGCGTGGTGAACACTGAAGCTTTCTTT
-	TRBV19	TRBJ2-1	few	CASSLPGHRSRKGHEQFF	TGTGCCAGTAGTCTACCGGGACACCGATCACGAAAGGGCCATGAGCAGTTCTTC
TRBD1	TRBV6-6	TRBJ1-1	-	CASSYVETGESAFF	TGTGCCAGCAGTTACGTGGAGACAGGGGAATCGGCTTTCTTT
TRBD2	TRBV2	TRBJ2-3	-	CASSDGRGGGDTQYF	TGTGCCAGCAGTGACGGCCGGGGGGGCGGAGATACGCAGTATTTT